The 19 T cell receptor beta chains below come from one sample, sequenced in a study of T-cell reconstitution after alpha-beta-depleted transplantation in children. Unique molecular identifiers were incorporated into the prepared TCRbeta library. TCRdb reanalysed the PCR reads using MiXCR and keeps one entry per CDR3 protein. The data show about 170,000 distinct CDR3 sequences, around 10% seen once. The sample in question was PBMCs, obtained before TCRalphabeta/CD19-depleted stem cell transplant. The receptors shown here come from a boy between 2 and 10 years old with acute myeloid leukemia, due to receive a stem cell transplant.

This clonotype appeared many times. The chain has TRBV3-1 and TRBJ2-1; D remains unclear. Trimming removed 0 bases at V and 5 bases at J, with 5 bases between. Germline lookup yields CDR1 LGHDT and CDR2 YNNKEL (reference sequence). The CDR3 consists of 13 residues. CDR3 bases: TGTGCCAGCAGCCAAGACTGGCACAATGAGCAGTTCTTC. This encodes CASSQDWHNEQFF.

This clonotype was found many times. The CDR3 sequence is CAISVDADEQFF. The CDR3, as DNA: TGTGCCATCAGTGTTGACGCGGATGAGCAGTTCTTC. V is TRBV10-3 and J is TRBJ2-1; no firm D call. Trimming took off 4 bases at V and 8 bases at J, with 9 bases between the two ends. The length of the CDR3 is 12 residues. Germline V gene sequence: CDR1 ENHRY, CDR2 SYGVKD.

This clonotype was counted many times. This chain's CDR3 is CATAAGTSSPGANVLTF. The CDR3 DNA sequence: TGTGCCACCGCAGCCGGGACTAGTTCCCCTGGGGCCAACGTCCTGACTTTC. The J gene is TRBJ2-6, the V gene TRBV24-1; the match to TRBD2 covers 8 bases. J was trimmed by 2 bases and V by 9 bases; bases with no gene match: 11. This CDR3 has 17 residues. Germline assignment: CDR1 KGHDR and CDR2 SFDVKD.

This clonotype was seen repeatedly, ten times or more. The V and J genes are TRBV7-2 and TRBJ2-3; 9 bases agree with TRBD2. In germline, CDR1 is SGHTA, CDR2 FQGNSA. CDR3 length equals 19 residues. With 0 bases clipped from V and 5 bases from J, the junction kept 15 bases outside the gene matches. CDR3 nucleotides: TGTGCCAGCAGCTTAGCATCCTCATTAGCGGGGGCCCCGGGAGATACGCAGTATTTT. Residues: CASSLASSLAGAPGDTQYF.

This clonotype has ten or more counts. This chain links TRBV4-1 with TRBJ2-7, with D tentatively TRBD1 or TRBD2 (6 bases each). The CDR3 extends over 15 amino acids. Germline V gene lookup returns CDR1 MGHRA and CDR2 YSYEKL. Trimming removed 3 bases at V and 6 bases at J, with 18 bases between. The CDR3 coding sequence is TGCGCCAGCAGCCAGCCCGTGAGGGGGGTAGGCGAGCAGTACTTC. Its protein product is CASSQPVRGVGEQYF.

In its sample, this clonotype was seen many times. CDR3 sequence: CASISGQGPGEQYF. The CDR3, as DNA: TGTGCCAGCATCTCGGGACAGGGGCCTGGGGAGCAGTACTTC. The V and J genes are TRBV28 and TRBJ2-7; TRBD1 aligns across 10 bases. V lost 7 bases to trimming and J lost 7 bases; unmatched junction nucleotides: 10. The CDR3 has 14 residues. CDR1 and CDR2 (germline): MDHEN, SYDVKM.

This clonotype was picked up many times. The chain joins TRBV7-8 to TRBJ2-3; TRBD2 agrees at 11 bases. Looked up from germline, CDR1 is SGHVS and CDR2 is FQNEAQ. There are 17 residues in the CDR3. The junction had 11 bases not matched to a gene; V was cut back by 4 bases and J by 5 bases. CDR3 nucleotide sequence: TGTGCCAGCAGCTCGAGACTACTAGCGGGAGCTCGAGATACGCAGTATTTT. Its translation: CASSSRLLAGARDTQYF.

In its sample, this clonotype was seen many times. The chain recombines TRBV28 with TRBJ1-5; 8 bases fit TRBD1. The ends lost 3 bases at V and 3 bases at J; junction bases unmatched: 7. Looked up from germline, CDR1 is MDHEN and CDR2 is SYDVKM. The CDR3 loop spans 16 amino acids. The CDR3 DNA follows: TGTGCCAGCAGTTTGGGGAGGGGACAGGCCAATCAGCCCCAGCATTTT. The encoded protein is CASSLGRGQANQPQHF.

Details on this clonotype: A clone one base away is much larger, so this may be a read error. DNA for the CDR3: TGTGCCAGCAGCTTTTTACGGGGCGAGCACTACTTC. Its translation: CASSFLRGEHYF. The chain uses TRBV7-2 and TRBJ2-7; the D call may be TRBD1 or TRBD2 (5 bases each). The germline CDR1 and CDR2 sequences are SGHTA and FQGNSA. The CDR3 is made up of 12 amino acids.

Notes on this clonotype: A much larger clone differs by one base, so this may be a read error. The chain couples TRBV28 to TRBJ2-3, with 10 bases matching TRBD2. Trimming cost V 7 bases and J 4 bases; bases outside gene matches: 11. The germline CDR1 and CDR2 sequences are MDHEN and SYDVKM. This CDR3 is built from 16 residues. CDR3 region: CASNLSCGLAADTQYF. The CDR3 coding sequence is TGTGCCAGCAATCTTTCCTGCGGACTAGCGGCAGATACGCAGTATTTT.

On this clonotype: The missing conserved phenylalanine or tryptophan at the end of this CDR3 makes a read error likely. The rearrangement links TRBV7-9 to TRBJ1-6, with D maybe TRBD1 (5 bases). The V gene lost 6 bases and the J gene lost 0 bases, with 15 bases spanning the gap. The CDR3 runs 17 residues. Germline V lookup: CDR1 SEHNR, CDR2 FQNEAQ (reference sequence). CDR3 in amino acids: CASSQGDPSSYNSPLHY. The CDR3 nucleotides read TGTGCCAGCAGTCAAGGGGACCCGAGCTCCTATAATTCACCCCTCCACTAT.

This clonotype was counted many times. The V and J genes are TRBV11-2 and TRBJ2-1; no definite D call. CDR3 length equals 15 residues. Germline CDR1 SGHAT, CDR2 FQNNGV. V lost 5 bases to trimming and J lost 0 bases, with 11 bases between them. The CDR3 reads CASSHWSSSYNEQFF. CDR3 DNA sequence: TGTGCCAGCAGCCACTGGAGCTCCTCCTACAATGAGCAGTTCTTC.

In its sample, this clonotype was seen many times. This CDR3 is CASSLGPNEKLFF. In DNA, the CDR3 is TGCGCCAGCAGCTTGGGTCCCAATGAAAAACTGTTTTTT. J is TRBJ1-4 and V is TRBV5-1; D not resolved. The germline CDR1 and CDR2 sequences are SGHRS and YFSETQ. The CDR3 has 13 amino acids. Trimming took off 0 bases at V and 5 bases at J, with 5 bases between the two ends.

A note on this clonotype: One base away lies a much larger clone, so this may be a sequencing read error. The chain is built from TRBV20-1 and TRBJ1-1; 7 nucleotides align to TRBD1. Germline V lookup: CDR1 DFQATT, CDR2 SNEGSKA (reference sequence). After removal of 6 bases from V and 12 bases from J, the junction contained 16 bases not matched to a gene. This CDR3 comprises 13 residues. CDR3 sequence reads: CSARQGALPQPFF. In DNA form, the CDR3 reads TGCAGTGCCAGACAGGGAGCACTACCTCAACCTTTCTTT.

This clonotype was observed at least ten times. The rearrangement links TRBV20-1 to TRBJ2-1, with D tentatively TRBD1 or TRBD2 (5 bases each). Trimming left V 5 bases short and J 2 bases short, with 13 bases between. Germline V gene data show CDR1 as DFQATT and CDR2 as SNEGSKA (reference sequence). The CDR3 is 14 residues long. CDR3 DNA sequence: TGCAGTGCTCGACGGGACGGCCCCTACAATGAGCAGTTCTTC. Translation gives CSARRDGPYNEQFF.

The gene calls are TRBV3-1 and TRBJ1-3; D uncertain. Germline-derived CDR1 and CDR2 are LGHDT and YNNKEL (reference sequence). The CDR3 is made up of 19 amino acids. V lost 5 bases, J lost 0 bases, and 23 bases lay in between. The DNA for the CDR3 is TGTGCCAGCAGCAGCCGTTTGGTTAGGGATGCCTCCTCTGGAAACACCATATATTTT. It codes for CASSSRLVRDASSGNTIYF. The full variable domain, in which reference TRBV3-1 and TRBJ1-3 provide the parts outside the CDR3, is DTAVSQTPKYLVTQMGNDKSIKCEQNLGHDTMYWYKQDSKKFLKIMFSYNNKELIINETVPNRFSPKSPDKAHLNLHINSLELGDSAVYFCASSSRLVRDASSGNTIYFGEGSWLTVV.

The sample holds many counts of this clonotype. The V call is TRBV4-2, the J call TRBJ2-1; D unclear. V dropped 3 bases and J dropped 6 bases, with 12 bases sitting between them. The germline gives CDR1 LGHNA, CDR2 YNFKEQ. This CDR3 comprises 14 residues. The CDR3 DNA sequence: TGTGCCAGCAGCCACCCAGCAATGAGCAATGAGCAGTTCTTC. It encodes CASSHPAMSNEQFF.

Comments on this clonotype: One end of the junction fails to match germline, which may point to a read error. The chain carries TRBV25-1 and TRBJ2-2; TRBD2 aligns across 8 bases. Germline values: CDR1 MGHDK, CDR2 SYGVNS. The CDR3 totals 15 residues. CDR3 protein: CVSSDPREGVGELFF. CDR3 coding DNA: TGTGTCAGCAGTGACCCCCGGGAGGGGGTAGGGGAGCTGTTTTTT. Variable domain in full (rest from reference TRBV25-1 and TRBJ2-2): EADIYQTPRYLVIGTGKKITLECSQTMGHDKMYWYQQDPGMELHLIHYSYGVNSTEKGDLSSESTVSRIRTEHFPLTLESARPSHTSQYLCVSSDPREGVGELFFGEGSRLTVL.

This clonotype was recorded at least ten times. The chain recombines TRBV5-1 with TRBJ1-2; tentative D call: TRBD1 (5 bases). The V end lost 1 base, the J end lost 4 bases, and 11 bases lay between the germline ends. The germline gives CDR1 SGHRS, CDR2 YFSETQ. CDR3 length: 14 residues. CDR3 in DNA: TGCGCCAGCAGCTTGCCAGGGCCGGGCTATGGCTACACCTTC. Translating gives CASSLPGPGYGYTF.